A single T cell receptor (beta chain) is shown here with its context. The target antigen is unknown. The data derive from a study of T-cell memory formation after mild COVID-19. Study observations and caveats: Clones that contracted from day 15 to 85 had balanced CD4/CD8; later expanders were CD4+ biased. Contracting CD4+ clones sat mainly in CM and EM; CD8+ in EMRA. There were some responding clones in pre-infection memory, which suggested that cross-reactive memory had joined.

The CDR3 consists of 14 residues. V lost 4 bases, J lost 0 bases, and 8 bases lay in between. Germline V CDR1 and CDR2: SGDLS, YYNGEE. Libraries for TCRalpha and TCRbeta carried sample barcodes and unique molecular identifiers via 5'RACE. TCRdb processed the 5' RACE reads anew with MiXCR; each CDR3 protein has one entry. The sample shows approximately 300,000 distinct CDR3 sequences, 15% to 20% of them seen only once. The sequenced material came from PBMCs or a T cell subset sorted from them (not recorded which). This chain uses TRBV9 with TRBJ2-1; the D call may be TRBD1 or TRBD2 (5 bases each). This sequence was found in a man aged 18 to 29 who had mild COVID-19 (a few samples of this study predate the infection). Cell type and time point are not known. For the CDR3, the DNA is TGTGCCAGCAGCCGGGACCACTCCTACAATGAGCAGTTCTTC. Encoded protein: CASSRDHSYNEQFF. The full variable domain, with the rest looked up from reference TRBV9 and TRBJ2-1, is DSGVTQTPKHLITATGQRVTLRCSPRSGDLSVYWYQQSLDQGLQFLIQYYNGEERAKGNILERFSAQQFPDLHSELNLSSLELGDSALYFCASSRDHSYNEQFFGPGTRLTVL.